These 3 T cell receptor beta chains were all obtained from the same sample, sequenced in a study of cytomegalovirus exposure and HLA in healthy donors. 13 Jbeta primers and 60 Vbeta primers were used for the PCR. Assay used: immunoSEQ multiplex PCR; TCRdb lists only in-frame clones, some missing. The repertoire consists of about 180,000 clones, with about 82% occurring once and the leading ten covering 1.5% to 2%. What was sequenced was PBMCs. Receptor source: a woman aged 25 to 45 in good health and CMV-seronegative.

CDR3 coding DNA: TGCGCCAGCAGCTTATACGGACAGAACACTGAAGCTTTCTTT. Translating gives CASSLYGQNTEAFF. The chain joins TRBV5-1 to TRBJ1-1; D may be TRBD1 (5 bases). This CDR3 has 14 residues. Trimming shortened V by 2 bases and J by 1 base, and 9 bases separated the two germline ends. Germline CDR1 SGHRS, CDR2 YFSETQ.

This clone was recorded only once. V gene TRBV4-1 combines with J gene TRBJ2-1; 10 bases align to TRBD1. Germline-derived CDR1 and CDR2 are MGHRA and YSYEKL. The CDR3 loop spans 16 amino acids. V lost 5 bases, J lost 6 bases, and 10 bases stayed unmatched. The CDR3 nucleotides are TGCGCCAGCAGCTCCACGGGACAGGGGATAGTCAATGAGCAGTTCTTC. Its protein product is CASSSTGQGIVNEQFF.

The chain couples TRBV7-2 to TRBJ1-2; 7 bases fit TRBD1. The germline CDR1 and CDR2 sequences are SGHTA and FQGNSA. This CDR3 is built from 15 residues. V dropped 1 base and J dropped 3; count of bases not matched to a gene: 5. Here the CDR3 DNA reads TGTGCCAGCAGCTTAGTACGGGACAGCTACTATGGCTACACCTTC. Protein product: CASSLVRDSYYGYTF.